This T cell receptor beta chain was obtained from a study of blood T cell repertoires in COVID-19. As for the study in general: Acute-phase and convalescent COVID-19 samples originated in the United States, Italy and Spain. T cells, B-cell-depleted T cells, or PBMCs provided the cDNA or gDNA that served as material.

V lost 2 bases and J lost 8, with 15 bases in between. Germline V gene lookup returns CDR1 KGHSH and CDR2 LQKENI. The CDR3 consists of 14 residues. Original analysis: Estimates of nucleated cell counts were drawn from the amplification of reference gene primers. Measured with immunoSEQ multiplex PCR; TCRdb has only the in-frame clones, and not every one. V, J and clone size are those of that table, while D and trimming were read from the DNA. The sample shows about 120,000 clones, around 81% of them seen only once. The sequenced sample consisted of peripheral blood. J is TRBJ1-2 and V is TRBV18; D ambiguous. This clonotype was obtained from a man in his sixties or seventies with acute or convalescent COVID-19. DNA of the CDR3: TGTGCCAGCTCACCATCGGTTGAACTTACGGGCTACACCTTC. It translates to CASSPSVELTGYTF. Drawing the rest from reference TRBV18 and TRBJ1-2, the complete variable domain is NAGVMQNPRHLVRRRGQEARLRCSPMKGHSHVYWYRQLPEEGLKFMVYLQKENIIDESGMPKERFSAEFPKEGPSILRIQQVVRGDSAAYFCASSPSVELTGYTFGSGTRLTVV.